Described below is a single T cell receptor (beta chain) sequence and its context. Antigen unknown. The protocol was immunoSEQ multiplex PCR, while the TCRdb copy is restricted to in-frame clones and leaves out a portion. Here the sample spans approximately 170,000 clones, around 90% being singletons. The sample belongs to a study of T cell responses to AZD1222 COVID-19 vaccine. General study points: Clonal diversity may have been underestimated in mostly white British donors.

Germline CDR1 is SNHLY and CDR2 is FYNNEI. CDR3 length: 14 residues. V gave up 3 bases and J gave up 6 bases, with 11 bases separating them. The rearrangement joins TRBV2 to TRBJ2-2, with D unresolved. This TCR was recovered from an adult who received the AZD1222 COVID-19 vaccine. The specimen was peripheral blood, collected 28 days after the second AZD1222 dose. The CDR3 reads CASSDRGGAGELFF. CDR3 DNA: TGTGCCAGCAGTGACCGCGGTGGGGCCGGGGAGCTGTTTTTT. The whole variable domain, filled in from reference TRBV2 and TRBJ2-2, reads EPEVTQTPSHQVTQMGQEVILRCVPISNHLYFYWYRQILGQKVEFLVSFYNNEISEKSEIFDDQFSVERPDGSNFTLKIRSTKLEDSAMYFCASSDRGGAGELFFGEGSRLTVL.